These 20 T cell receptor beta chains share one sample of origin, sequenced in a study of shared clonotypes between healthy human individuals. Some clones are missing from TCRdb's copy, which holds only in-frame ones; the method was immunoSEQ multiplex PCR. The sample yields approximately 1.4 million clones, about 98% seen once. The sample taken for sequencing was naive CD4+ T cells sorted from blood. The sample's subset: CD45RA+ positively selected. These receptors came from a man aged 30 to 45 in good health.

V usage is TRBV7-3 and J usage is TRBJ2-1; 8 nucleotides match TRBD2. The germline CDR1 and CDR2 sequences are SGHTA and FQGTGA. The CDR3 length is 13 residues. Here the CDR3 DNA reads TGTGTAAGCGGGCTAGCGGGTTCTGGTGAGCAGTTCTTC. Its translation is CVSGLAGSGEQFF.

In regard to this clone: The same CDR3 also results from other DNA sequences found in this sample. The rearrangement uses TRBV2 and TRBJ2-1, with unresolved D. The CDR3 length is 11 residues. CDR1 is SNHLY and CDR2 is FYNNEI in the germline V gene. The V end lost 6 bases, the J end lost 4 bases, and 4 bases lay between the germline ends. This chain's CDR3 is CASREYNEQFF. The CDR3 coding sequence is TGTGCCAGCAGGGAATACAATGAGCAGTTCTTC.

CDR3 residues: CASSRYRETGELFF. In DNA form, the CDR3 reads TGTGCCAGCTCTCGATACAGGGAAACCGGGGAGCTGTTTTTT. The J gene is TRBJ2-2, the V gene TRBV7-3; possible D gene TRBD1, 6 bases. This CDR3 has 14 amino acids. Germline-derived CDR1 and CDR2 are SGHTA and FQGTGA. The V gene lost 8 bases and the J gene lost 5 bases, with 15 bases spanning the gap.

The rearrangement links TRBV29-1 to TRBJ2-7; 9 nucleotides match TRBD2. V gave up 6 bases and J gave up 4 bases; unmatched junction bases: 10. Germline V CDR1 and CDR2: SQVTM, ANQGSEA. This CDR3 comprises 14 residues. The DNA of the CDR3 is TGCAGCGTCTCGTGGCGGGAGGGCCGGTACGAGCAGTACTTC. This translates into CSVSWREGRYEQYF.

The chain employs TRBV10-2 and TRBJ2-3; possible D gene TRBD2, 6 bases. CDR3 size: 15 residues. Per the germline V gene, CDR1 is WSHSY and CDR2 is SAAADI. V was cut by 5 bases and J by 2 bases, with 14 bases left in between. The CDR3: CASSRGLQPTDTQYF. DNA for the CDR3: TGCGCCAGCAGTAGGGGACTTCAACCCACAGATACGCAGTATTTT.

As concerns this clone: Other DNA sequences in this sample translate to the same CDR3. The chain combines TRBV29-1 with TRBJ2-5, with D unclear. The CDR3 extends over 12 amino acids. Germline V gene data show CDR1 as SQVTM and CDR2 as ANQGSEA. Trimming pared 4 bases from V and 4 bases from J, leaving 10 bases between. CDR3 amino acids: CSVGRGGETQYF. The CDR3 DNA is TGCAGCGTTGGACGAGGTGGAGAGACCCAGTACTTC.

The chain couples TRBV7-6 to TRBJ1-4; 10 nucleotides align to TRBD1. The V gene end was trimmed by 5 bases and the J gene end by 1 base; junction bases not matched to a gene: 4. Germline V gene sequence: CDR1 SGHVS, CDR2 FNYEAQ. This CDR3 contains 16 residues. CDR3 sequence: CASSTDRGLTNEKLFF. The CDR3 nucleotides are TGTGCCAGCAGCACGGACAGGGGGTTAACTAATGAAAAACTGTTTTTT.

The CDR3 reads CATSRARQGYNEQFF. In DNA, the CDR3 is TGTGCCACCAGCAGAGCCCGACAGGGCTACAATGAGCAGTTCTTC. The chain couples TRBV15 to TRBJ2-1; 7 positions agree with TRBD1. This CDR3 has 15 residues. Per the germline V gene, CDR1 is LNHNV and CDR2 is YYDKDF (reference sequence). Unmatched junction bases numbered 3, after V lost 1 base and J lost 3 bases. Full variable domain (outside the CDR3, taken from reference TRBV15 and TRBJ2-1): DAMVIQNPRYQVTQFGKPVTLSCSQTLNHNVMYWYQQKSSQAPKLLFHYYDKDFNNEADTPDNFQSRRPNTSFCFLDIRSPGLGDTAMYLCATSRARQGYNEQFFGPGTRLTVL.

The chain employs TRBV5-1 and TRBJ2-7; TRBD1 aligns across 9 bases. The junction had 4 bases not matched to a gene; V was cut back by 3 bases and J by 3 bases. The CDR3 contains 14 residues. Per the germline V gene, CDR1 is SGHRS and CDR2 is YFSETQ. CDR3 sequence reads: CASSSDRGDYEQYF. The CDR3 nucleotides read TGCGCCAGCAGCTCGGACAGGGGCGACTACGAGCAGTACTTC.

The chain combines TRBV15 with TRBJ1-5; a weak D match, TRBD1 (6 bases). Trimming cost V 0 bases and J 7 bases, with 16 bases left between them. This CDR3 comprises 16 residues. Per the germline V gene, CDR1 is LNHNV and CDR2 is YYDKDF (reference sequence). This chain's CDR3 is CATSRDSRGRRQPQHF. CDR3 coding DNA: TGTGCCACCAGCAGAGATAGCAGGGGTAGAAGGCAGCCCCAGCATTTT. Looking up the rest from reference TRBV15 and TRBJ1-5 gives the full variable domain: DAMVIQNPRYQVTQFGKPVTLSCSQTLNHNVMYWYQQKSSQAPKLLFHYYDKDFNNEADTPDNFQSRRPNTSFCFLDIRSPGLGDTAMYLCATSRDSRGRRQPQHFGDGTRLSIL.

The V call is TRBV7-2, the J call TRBJ1-1, with TRBD1 as a possible D gene (5 bases). The CDR3 sequence is 14 residues long. Per the germline V gene, CDR1 is SGHTA and CDR2 is FQGNSA. Trimming removed 5 bases at V and 0 bases at J, with 10 bases between. The CDR3: CASSPRVLNTEAFF. The CDR3 DNA reads TGTGCCAGCAGCCCCAGGGTTCTGAACACTGAAGCTTTCTTT.

This clone was seen only once. This CDR3 is also generated by other DNA sequences in the sample. This rearrangement joins TRBV19 to TRBJ2-1; D uncertain. The CDR3 is made up of 13 amino acids. The germline V and J ends were trimmed by 3 bases and 4 bases, with 7 bases remaining between them. Germline V lookup: CDR1 LNHDA, CDR2 SQIVND (reference sequence). This CDR3 is CASSIGAYNEQFF. The CDR3 nucleotides are TGTGCCAGTAGTATCGGAGCGTACAATGAGCAGTTCTTC.

This rearrangement joins TRBV11-2 to TRBJ2-7, with a possible D match to TRBD2 (6 bases). V lost 3 bases, J lost 6 bases, and 18 bases lay in between. The CDR3 contains 15 residues. CDR1 is SGHAT, CDR2 FQNNGV, per germline. This chain's CDR3 is CASSFQAGLPLEQYF. In nucleotides, the CDR3 is TGTGCCAGCAGCTTCCAAGCGGGTCTCCCGCTCGAGCAGTACTTC.

The chain is built from TRBV9 and TRBJ1-1, with D maybe TRBD1 (6 bases). The CDR3 spans 15 residues. Between the trimmed V and J ends, which lost 4 bases and 1 base, there was a span of 14 bases. Germline lookup yields CDR1 SGDLS and CDR2 YYNGEE. This CDR3 is CASSTGQGSNTEAFF. The CDR3 DNA follows: TGTGCCAGCAGCACAGGGCAGGGATCGAACACTGAAGCTTTCTTT.

CDR3 region: CASSVPLAASTDTQYF. In DNA, the CDR3 is TGCGCCAGCAGCGTACCGCTAGCGGCTAGCACAGATACGCAGTATTTT. V usage is TRBV5-1 and J usage is TRBJ2-3, with TRBD2 matching 7 bases. This CDR3 has 16 amino acids. Trimming took 4 bases from V and 0 from J; bases not matched to a gene: 8. Germline CDR1 and CDR2: SGHRS and YFSETQ.

The chain recombines TRBV7-7 with TRBJ2-5, with 7 bases identical to TRBD1. The CDR3 loop spans 14 amino acids. The trim removed 2 bases at V and 2 bases at J, leaving 2 bases unmatched. From germline, CDR1 is SSHAT and CDR2 FNYEAQ (reference sequence). The CDR3 bases are TGTGCCAGCAGCTTAAACAGGGGACAAGAGACCCAGTACTTC. Translation gives CASSLNRGQETQYF.

Remarks on this clone: Other nucleotide sequences in the sample specify the same CDR3. The rearrangement links TRBV7-2 to TRBJ2-7, with a possible D match to TRBD2 (5 bases). CDR3 size: 13 residues. Germline loops: CDR1 SGHTA, CDR2 FQGNSA. V was trimmed by 5 bases and J by 4 bases, leaving 12 bases between them. In DNA form, the CDR3 reads TGTGCCAGCAGCCCCGCGCGAGGGTACGAGCAGTACTTC. Translating it yields CASSPARGYEQYF. Together with reference TRBV7-2 and TRBJ2-7, the CDR3 gives the full variable domain: GAGVSQSPSNKVTEKGKDVELRCDPISGHTALYWYRQSLGQGLEFLIYFQGNSAPDKSGLPSDRFSAERTGGSVSTLTIQRTQQEDSAVYLCASSPARGYEQYFGPGTRLTVT.

The chain carries TRBV6-6 and TRBJ1-2; possibly TRBD1 for D (5 bases). V was trimmed by 7 bases and J by 1 base, leaving 13 bases between them. This CDR3 has 14 amino acids. CDR1 is MNHNY, CDR2 SVGAGI, per germline (reference sequence). The CDR3 reads CASKHSGDNYGYTF. CDR3 nucleotides: TGTGCCAGCAAGCACTCGGGGGATAACTATGGCTACACCTTC.

The V and J genes are TRBV30 and TRBJ2-7; D uncertain. Trimming removed 0 bases at V and 3 bases at J, with 9 bases between. This CDR3 is built from 13 residues. The germline V gene encodes CDR1 GTSNPN and CDR2 SVGIG (reference sequence). The CDR3 sequence is CAWSVPLRYEQYF. Written as DNA, the CDR3 is TGTGCCTGGAGTGTACCTCTACGCTACGAGCAGTACTTC.

The chain combines TRBV28 with TRBJ1-2; D perhaps matches TRBD1 (5 bases). The CDR3 runs to 13 residues. V lost 5 bases and J 3 bases, leaving 10 bases between the germline ends. Germline-derived CDR1 and CDR2 are MDHEN and SYDVKM. The chain's CDR3 is CASSPTTDYGYTF. The DNA for the CDR3 is TGTGCCAGCAGTCCAACGACAGACTATGGCTACACCTTC.